Presented here are 24 T cell receptor beta chains from one specimen sequenced in a study of CD8 T cells in ankylosing spondylitis. Study-level points and caveats: Among TCR beta sequences, a motif of about 8 highly homologous variants appeared characteristic of ankylosing spondylitis blood.

In TCRdb, the 5' RACE reads were re-called with MiXCR into one record per CDR3 protein. The sample consists of roughly 440,000 distinct CDR3 sequences, roughly 15% of them appearing once. These TCRs' antigens remain unknown. The material sequenced was blood, either unsorted or a sorted T cell fraction (not recorded which). These receptors came from a male donor with ankylosing spondylitis.

This clonotype was observed a few times. V usage is TRBV20-1 and J usage is TRBJ2-7, with D unclear. The CDR3 spans 12 residues. Germline V CDR1 and CDR2: DFQATT, SNEGSKA (reference sequence). The V end lost 0 bases, the J end lost 2 bases, and 5 bases lay between the germline ends. The CDR3 loop is CSARDGTYEQYF. The CDR3 DNA sequence: TGCAGTGCTAGAGATGGGACCTACGAGCAGTACTTC.

This clonotype was seen ten or more times. The CDR3 spells CSVRLAGEPDTQYF. CDR3 sequence (DNA): TGCAGCGTCCGACTAGCGGGAGAACCAGATACGCAGTATTTT. V is TRBV29-1 and J is TRBJ2-3; 12 positions agree with TRBD2. The CDR3 is made up of 14 amino acids. V lost 6 bases and J lost 4; bases outside the gene matches: 5. Germline values: CDR1 SQVTM, CDR2 ANQGSEA.

The J gene is TRBJ2-5, the V gene TRBV2; 10 bases line up with TRBD1. The germline V gene has CDR1 SNHLY and CDR2 FYNNEI. V was pared by 7 bases and J by 6 bases, with 5 bases of the junction left unmatched. The CDR3 length is 13 residues. The CDR3 DNA reads as TGTGCCAGCACCGGGACAGGGGTGAAGACCCAGTACTTC. Translation gives CASTGTGVKTQYF. The variable domain in full, with the rest retrieved from reference TRBV2 and TRBJ2-5, is EPEVTQTPSHQVTQMGQEVILRCVPISNHLYFYWYRQILGQKVEFLVSFYNNEISEKSEIFDDQFSVERPDGSNFTLKIRSTKLEDSAMYFCASTGTGVKTQYFGPGTRLLVL.

This clonotype was picked up a small number of times. The chain combines TRBV12-3 or TRBV12-4 with TRBJ2-1, with D possibly being TRBD1 or TRBD2 (5 bases each). V was cut by 0 bases and J by 6 bases, with 12 bases left in between. The CDR3 covers 15 residues. CDR3 in amino acids: CASSLAGTGVNEQFF. CDR3 sequence (DNA): TGTGCCAGCAGTTTAGCGGGGACCGGGGTCAATGAGCAGTTCTTC.

This clonotype was counted between two and nine times. The chain carries TRBV15 and TRBJ1-5, with D possibly matching TRBD1 (6 bases). The V end was cut by 0 bases, the J end by 7 bases, with 19 bases between. Per the germline V gene, CDR1 is LNHNV and CDR2 is YYDKDF (reference sequence). This CDR3 has 17 amino acids. CDR3 coding DNA: TGTGCCACCAGCAGAGATGGACCGGGCAGGGGAGGACAGCCCCAGCATTTT. This translates into CATSRDGPGRGGQPQHF. The whole variable domain, filled in from reference TRBV15 and TRBJ1-5, reads DAMVIQNPRYQVTQFGKPVTLSCSQTLNHNVMYWYQQKSSQAPKLLFHYYDKDFNNEADTPDNFQSRRPNTSFCFLDIRSPGLGDTAMYLCATSRDGPGRGGQPQHFGDGTRLSIL.

The chain employs TRBV4-2 and TRBJ2-2; 15 nucleotides line up with TRBD2. CDR1 and CDR2 (germline): LGHNA, YNFKEQ. The CDR3 consists of 17 residues. After removal of 4 bases from V and 7 bases from J, the junction contained 7 bases not matched to a gene. The CDR3, as DNA: TGTGCCAGCAGCCCCGGACTAGCGGGAGGGCCGGGCGGGGAGCTGTTTTTT. Translation: CASSPGLAGGPGGELFF.

This clonotype was recorded once. V usage is TRBV7-2 and J usage is TRBJ2-4; 9 nucleotides agree with TRBD2. The CDR3 runs 15 residues. Germline CDR1 SGHTA, CDR2 FQGNSA. V trimming: 3 bases; J trimming: 9 bases; junction bases outside the gene matches: 9. As DNA, the CDR3 is TGTGCCAGCAGCTTTCGGGGCGGGGGGGCCGGCATTCAGTACTTC. Amino acid sequence: CASSFRGGGAGIQYF.

This clonotype was seen at least ten times. The J gene is TRBJ1-5, the V gene TRBV28; 7 nucleotides match TRBD1. The germline V gene has CDR1 MDHEN and CDR2 SYDVKM. The CDR3 consists of 17 residues. The V gene end was trimmed by 4 bases and the J gene end by 0 bases; junction bases not matched to a gene: 9. CDR3 in amino acids: CASSSDQGVGSNQPQHF. The CDR3 bases are TGTGCCAGCAGTTCCGACCAGGGGGTAGGTAGCAATCAGCCCCAGCATTTT.

The rearrangement links TRBV7-2 to TRBJ2-5; a possible D gene is TRBD2 (6 bases). V lost 5 bases, J lost 3 bases, and 10 bases lay in between. Germline CDR1 reads SGHTA; CDR2 reads FQGNSA. The CDR3 contains 13 residues. This chain's CDR3 is CASSRRREETQYF. Here the CDR3 DNA reads TGTGCCAGCAGCCGGCGGAGGGAAGAGACCCAGTACTTC.

The V call is TRBV12-3 or TRBV12-4, the J call TRBJ1-5, with 7 bases identical to TRBD1. Trimming took 2 bases from V and 7 from J; bases not matched to a gene: 14. This CDR3 is 17 amino acids long. CDR3 sequence (DNA): TGTGCCAGCAGTTTACTAGGGAGTGACAGGGCCAAGCAGCCCCAGCATTTT. Amino acid sequence: CASSLLGSDRAKQPQHF.

CDR3 residues: CASSSDRGLNQPQHF. The CDR3 bases are TGTGCCAGCAGTTCGGACAGGGGATTAAATCAGCCCCAGCATTTT. V usage is TRBV28 and J usage is TRBJ1-5; 9 bases are a match to TRBD1. V was clipped by 4 bases and J by 4 bases; unmatched bases: 5. This CDR3 contains 15 residues. From germline, CDR1 is MDHEN and CDR2 SYDVKM.

A few counts support this clonotype. The chain carries TRBV12-3 or TRBV12-4 and TRBJ2-5; D is possibly TRBD1 (6 bases). The CDR3 length is 15 residues. The V gene lost 9 bases and the J gene lost 2 bases, with 19 bases spanning the gap. The CDR3 loop is CASGKTGLGQETQYF. The CDR3 DNA follows: TGTGCCAGTGGGAAAACAGGGCTCGGGCAAGAGACCCAGTACTTC.

This chain connects TRBV2 to TRBJ2-3, with D perhaps TRBD2 (6 bases). In germline, CDR1 is SNHLY, CDR2 FYNNEI. V lost 8 bases to trimming and J lost 6 bases, with 12 bases between them. The CDR3 is 12 residues long. This CDR3 is CASQPGVDTQYF. The CDR3 nucleotides are TGTGCCAGCCAACCGGGAGTGGATACGCAGTATTTT.

In the case of this clonotype: Possible read error: a much larger clone is one base away. The rearrangement links TRBV5-1 to TRBJ2-1; D is unclear. Germline V gene data show CDR1 as SGHRS and CDR2 as YFSETQ. The CDR3 is made up of 15 amino acids. In nucleotides, the CDR3 is TGCGTCAGCAGCTTGGACCTAAGGTCCTACAATGAGCAGTTCTTC. Encoded protein: CVSSLDLRSYNEQFF.

V and J are TRBV7-2 and TRBJ2-7; tentative D call: TRBD1 (5 bases). Trimming cost V 1 base and J 3 bases, with 13 bases left between them. The CDR3 has 15 residues. In germline, CDR1 is SGHTA, CDR2 FQGNSA. The CDR3 loop reads CASSLDGRGSYEQYF. DNA of the CDR3: TGTGCCAGCAGCTTAGATGGAAGGGGAAGCTACGAGCAGTACTTC.

There are a few counts of this clonotype. The chain carries TRBV15 and TRBJ2-3, with 13 bases aligning to TRBD2. The CDR3 contains 18 residues. Germline CDR1 reads LNHNV; CDR2 reads YYDKDF (reference sequence). The junction had 3 bases not matched to a gene; V was cut back by 0 bases and J by 0 bases. The chain's CDR3 is CATSRDPGLAGSTDTQYF. The CDR3 nucleotides are TGTGCCACCAGCAGAGATCCGGGACTAGCGGGGAGCACAGATACGCAGTATTTT. The complete variable domain, with remaining parts taken from reference TRBV15 and TRBJ2-3, reads DAMVIQNPRYQVTQFGKPVTLSCSQTLNHNVMYWYQQKSSQAPKLLFHYYDKDFNNEADTPDNFQSRRPNTSFCFLDIRSPGLGDTAMYLCATSRDPGLAGSTDTQYFGPGTRLTVL.

J is TRBJ2-7 and V is TRBV20-1, with 8 bases fitting TRBD2. This CDR3 spans 14 amino acids. CDR1 and CDR2 from the germline V gene are DFQATT and SNEGSKA (reference sequence). Unmatched junction bases numbered 8, after V lost 4 bases and J lost 3 bases. The CDR3 region is CSANPGLGYYEQYF. The CDR3 DNA sequence: TGCAGTGCTAACCCGGGACTAGGTTACTACGAGCAGTACTTC.

Only one count was recorded for this clonotype. The rearrangement links TRBV6-1 to TRBJ2-5; 9 bases match TRBD2. This CDR3 region has 15 residues. Per the germline V gene, CDR1 is MNHNS and CDR2 is SASEGT. Losses at the gene ends were 4 bases for V and 5 bases for J; bases not matched to a gene: 8. The CDR3, as DNA: TGTGCCAGCAGTGGACTAGCGGTCCTTAGTGAGACCCAGTACTTC. Its protein product is CASSGLAVLSETQYF.

This chain connects TRBV5-1 to TRBJ2-7; D ambiguous. From germline, CDR1 is SGHRS and CDR2 YFSETQ. The CDR3 is made up of 14 amino acids. The germline V and J ends were trimmed by 0 bases and 0 bases, with 7 bases remaining between them. In DNA, the CDR3 is TGCGCCAGCAGCTTGGATGATTACTCCTACGAGCAGTACTTC. This codes for CASSLDDYSYEQYF.

This clonotype was observed a handful of times. The gene calls are TRBV11-3 and TRBJ2-2, with D uncertain. Per the germline V gene, CDR1 is SGHNT and CDR2 is YENEEA. The CDR3 extends over 16 amino acids. V was shortened by 1 base and J by 4 bases, with 13 bases between the two germline ends. CDR3 nucleotides: TGTGCCAGCAGCTTAGCGGGCCGCCTTACCACCGGGGAGCTGTTTTTT. Translation: CASSLAGRLTTGELFF.

The gene calls are TRBV4-2 and TRBJ1-1; 8 bases agree with TRBD1. CDR3 size: 21 residues. In germline, CDR1 is LGHNA, CDR2 YNFKEQ. Trimming cost V 0 bases and J 5 bases; bases outside gene matches: 23. The CDR3 nucleotides read TGTGCCAGCAGCCAAGATGGCCCCGATACAGGGGGGAATGTATGGAGGACTGAAGCTTTCTTT. This gives the protein CASSQDGPDTGGNVWRTEAFF.

This clonotype turned up a few times. The J gene is TRBJ2-3, the V gene TRBV29-1; 8 bases match TRBD1. This CDR3 spans 13 amino acids. V shed 5 bases and J 1 base; nucleotides not matched to a gene: 2. The germline gives CDR1 SQVTM, CDR2 ANQGSEA. The CDR3 bases are TGCAGCGTTAGGGGACAGGGCACAGATACGCAGTATTTT. It translates to CSVRGQGTDTQYF.

V is TRBV5-1 and J is TRBJ2-1; TRBD2 matches 9 bases. Germline V gene data show CDR1 as SGHRS and CDR2 as YFSETQ. The ends lost 1 base at V and 0 bases at J; junction bases unmatched: 11. This CDR3 spans 19 amino acids. The CDR3 DNA reads TGCGCCAGCAGCTTGCGGCTAGCGGGATACATAAGCTCCTACAATGAGCAGTTCTTC. It translates to CASSLRLAGYISSYNEQFF.

This clonotype came up many times. This chain uses TRBV7-9 with TRBJ2-1, with TRBD1 identical over 8 bases. Germline lookup yields CDR1 SEHNR and CDR2 FQNEAQ (reference sequence). This CDR3 contains 15 residues. V dropped 5 bases and J dropped 4; count of bases not matched to a gene: 7. CDR3 bases: TGTGCCAGCAGCCTGGACAGGGCCCTTTACAATGAGCAGTTCTTC. It encodes CASSLDRALYNEQFF.